This T cell receptor beta chain was obtained from a study of blood T cell repertoires in COVID-19. About the research overall: Both acute and convalescent COVID-19 samples were obtained from the United States, Italy and Spain. In each case, the material was cDNA or gDNA derived from T cells, B-cell-depleted T cells, or PBMCs.

The protocol was immunoSEQ multiplex PCR, while the TCRdb copy is restricted to in-frame clones and leaves out a portion. The sample holds around 230,000 clones, around four fifths seen once. Per the germline V gene, CDR1 is SEHNR and CDR2 is FQNEAQ (reference sequence). This CDR3 is built from 16 residues. V was pared by 5 bases and J by 1 base, with 15 bases between. This chain uses TRBV7-9 with TRBJ1-5; D perhaps matches TRBD1 (6 bases). The sample comprised peripheral blood. The sequence derives from a woman in her 70s with active or convalescent COVID-19. The CDR3 protein is CASSRGTGTSNQPQHF. The CDR3 nucleotides are TGTGCCAGCAGCCGAGGGACGGGGACAAGCAATCAGCCCCAGCATTTT.